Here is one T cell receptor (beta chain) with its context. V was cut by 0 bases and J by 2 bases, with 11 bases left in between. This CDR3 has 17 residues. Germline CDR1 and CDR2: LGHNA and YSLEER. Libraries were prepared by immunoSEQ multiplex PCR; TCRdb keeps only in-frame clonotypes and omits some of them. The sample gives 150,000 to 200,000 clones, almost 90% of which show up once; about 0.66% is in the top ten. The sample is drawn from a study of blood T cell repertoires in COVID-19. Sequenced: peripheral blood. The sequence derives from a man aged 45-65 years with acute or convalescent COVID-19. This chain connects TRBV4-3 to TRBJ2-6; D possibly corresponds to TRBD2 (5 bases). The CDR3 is CASSQEIEGAGANVLTF. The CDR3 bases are TGCGCCAGCAGCCAAGAAATTGAGGGAGCTGGGGCCAACGTCCTGACTTTC.